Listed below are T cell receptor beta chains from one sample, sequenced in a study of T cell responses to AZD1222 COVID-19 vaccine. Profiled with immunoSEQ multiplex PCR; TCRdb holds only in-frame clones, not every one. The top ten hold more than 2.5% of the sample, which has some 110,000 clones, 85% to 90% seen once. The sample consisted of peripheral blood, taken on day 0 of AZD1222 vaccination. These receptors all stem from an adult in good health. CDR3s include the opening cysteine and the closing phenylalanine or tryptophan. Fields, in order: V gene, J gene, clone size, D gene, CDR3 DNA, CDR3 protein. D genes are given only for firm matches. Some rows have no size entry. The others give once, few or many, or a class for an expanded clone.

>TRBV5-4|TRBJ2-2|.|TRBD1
TGTGCCAGCAGTTCGGGACAGCGACTAACCGGGGAGCTGTTTTTT
CASSSGQRLTGELFF
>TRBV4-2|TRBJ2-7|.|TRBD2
TGTGCCAGCAGCCAAGGACTAGCGGGAGTGAGCTCCTACGAGCAGTACTTC
CASSQGLAGVSSYEQYF
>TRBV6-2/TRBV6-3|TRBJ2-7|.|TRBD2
TGTGCCAGCAGTCACGGGACTAGCATTAATAACGAGCAGTACTTC
CASSHGTSINNEQYF
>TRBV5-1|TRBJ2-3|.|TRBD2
TGCGCCAGCAGCCCGGGACTAGCGGTCACAGATACGCAGTATTTT
CASSPGLAVTDTQYF
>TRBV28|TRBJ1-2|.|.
TGTGCCAGCAGGTCACAGAGTAACTATGGCTACACCTTC
CASRSQSNYGYTF
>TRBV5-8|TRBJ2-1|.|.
TGTGCCAGCGGTACTAGCAAGGTGCAGTTCTTC
CASGTSKVQFF
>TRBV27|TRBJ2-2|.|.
TGTGCCAGCAGTTTATCTCCCGGGGGGAACACCGGGGAGCTGTTTTTT
CASSLSPGGNTGELFF
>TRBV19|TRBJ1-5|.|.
TGTGCCAGTAGTATAGGGAAGGTGGGAGGGGGCAATCAGCCCCAGCATTTT
CASSIGKVGGGNQPQHF
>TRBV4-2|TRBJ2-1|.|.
TGTGCCAGCAGCCAAGCGACTTCCCGCAGCTCCTACAATGAGCAGTTCTTC
CASSQATSRSSYNEQFF
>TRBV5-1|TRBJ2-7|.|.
TGCGCCAGCAGAGACGGCTTATACGAGCAGTACTTC
CASRDGLYEQYF
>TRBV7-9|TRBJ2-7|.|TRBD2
TGTGCCAGCAGCCCACTAGCGGGAATGGGCGGCGAGCAGTACTTC
CASSPLAGMGGEQYF
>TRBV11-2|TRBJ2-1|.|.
TGTGCCAGCAGCTTAGGCGGGGCCTCCTACAATGAGCAGTTCTTC
CASSLGGASYNEQFF
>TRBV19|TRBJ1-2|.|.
TGTGCCAGTAGTATGGGCGGGAGCAGGAGCTACACCTTC
CASSMGGSRSYTF
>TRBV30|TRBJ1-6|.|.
TGTGCCTGGAGTGTTAGGCAGGGGCTTTCACCCCTCCACTTT
CAWSVRQGLSPLHF
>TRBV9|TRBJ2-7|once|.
TGTGCAACACAGGGCCCTCGTGAGCAGTACTTC
CATQGPREQYF
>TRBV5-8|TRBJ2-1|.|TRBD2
TGTGCCAGCAGCTTCAGGCTAGCGGGGGACAATGAGCAGTTCTTC
CASSFRLAGDNEQFF
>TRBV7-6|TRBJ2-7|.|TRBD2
TGTGCCAGCAGCTTAGTACTAGCGGGACCCGTCTACGAGCAGTACTTC
CASSLVLAGPVYEQYF
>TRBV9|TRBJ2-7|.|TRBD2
TGTGCCAGCAGCGTAGTGGGGGGGAGAGAGCAGTACTTC
CASSVVGGREQYF
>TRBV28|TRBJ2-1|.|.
TGTGCCAGCTCACCGGACTGGAGGGGAGCTAAGCAGTTCTTC
CASSPDWRGAKQFF
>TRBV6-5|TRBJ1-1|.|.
TGTGCCAGCAGTTACTCCCTTCAAACAGCGAACACTGAAGCTTTCTTT
CASSYSLQTANTEAFF
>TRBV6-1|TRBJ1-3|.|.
TGTGCCAGCAGTGAAGTCGCTGTCATCTTCTCTGGAAACACCATATATTTT
CASSEVAVIFSGNTIYF
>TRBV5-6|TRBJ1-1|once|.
TGTGCCAGCAGCTTGTCGGGCGCTGAAGCTTTCTTT
CASSLSGAEAFF
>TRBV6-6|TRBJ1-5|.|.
TGTGCCAGCAGTTATCATAGTGGATCTAGCAATCAGCCCCAGCATTTT
CASSYHSGSSNQPQHF
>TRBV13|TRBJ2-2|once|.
TGTGCCAGCAGCTTAGGCGGGAGAGGCACCGGGGAGCTGTTTTTT
CASSLGGRGTGELFF
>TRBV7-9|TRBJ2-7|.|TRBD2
TGTGCCAGCAGCTTAGGATGGGCGGGAGCGGCCCTCGAGCAGTACTTC
CASSLGWAGAALEQYF